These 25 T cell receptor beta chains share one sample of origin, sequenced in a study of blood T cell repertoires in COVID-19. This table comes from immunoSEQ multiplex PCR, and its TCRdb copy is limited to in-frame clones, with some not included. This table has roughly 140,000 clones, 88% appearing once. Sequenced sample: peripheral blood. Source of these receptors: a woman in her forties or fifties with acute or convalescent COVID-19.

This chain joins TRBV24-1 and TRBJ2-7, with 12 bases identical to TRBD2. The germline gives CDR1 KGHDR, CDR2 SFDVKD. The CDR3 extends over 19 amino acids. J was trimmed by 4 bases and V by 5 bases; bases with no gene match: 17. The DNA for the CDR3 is TGTGCCACCAGTGCCTTCAAGCCCCCTAGCGGGAGGGCCGAATACGAGCAGTACTTC. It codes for CATSAFKPPSGRAEYEQYF.

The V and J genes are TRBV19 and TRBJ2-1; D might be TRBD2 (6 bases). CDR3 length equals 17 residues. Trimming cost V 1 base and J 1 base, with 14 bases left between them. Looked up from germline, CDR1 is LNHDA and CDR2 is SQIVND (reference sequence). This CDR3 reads CASSIAVTRGSYNEQFF. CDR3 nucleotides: TGTGCCAGTAGTATAGCCGTGACTAGAGGGTCCTACAATGAGCAGTTCTTC.

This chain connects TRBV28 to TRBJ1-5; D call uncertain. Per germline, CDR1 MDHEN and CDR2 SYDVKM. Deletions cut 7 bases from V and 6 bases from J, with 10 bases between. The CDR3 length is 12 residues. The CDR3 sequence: CASTLVAQPQHF. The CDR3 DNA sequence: TGTGCCAGCACCCTAGTGGCTCAGCCCCAGCATTTT. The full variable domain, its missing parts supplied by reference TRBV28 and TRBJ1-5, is DVKVTQSSRYLVKRTGEKVFLECVQDMDHENMFWYRQDPGLGLRLIYFSYDVKMKEKGDIPEGYSVSREKKERFSLILESASTNQTSMYLCASTLVAQPQHFGDGTRLSIL.

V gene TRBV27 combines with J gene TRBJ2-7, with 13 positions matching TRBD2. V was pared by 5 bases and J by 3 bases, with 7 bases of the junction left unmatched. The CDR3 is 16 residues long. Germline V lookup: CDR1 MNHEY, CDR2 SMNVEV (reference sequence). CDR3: CASSPGLAGAYYEQYF. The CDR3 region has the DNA TGTGCCAGCAGTCCAGGACTAGCGGGAGCCTACTACGAGCAGTACTTC.

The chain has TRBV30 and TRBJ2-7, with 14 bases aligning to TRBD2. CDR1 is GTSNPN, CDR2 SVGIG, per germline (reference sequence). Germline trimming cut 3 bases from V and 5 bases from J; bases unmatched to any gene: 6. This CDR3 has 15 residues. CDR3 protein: CAWSAGTSGGDEQYF. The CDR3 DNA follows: TGTGCCTGGAGCGCTGGGACTAGCGGGGGAGACGAGCAGTACTTC.

The CDR3 bases are TGTGCCAGTAGTATAGCTGGACAGTTTCAACAGCCCCAGCATTTT. Translated, it gives CASSIAGQFQQPQHF. The V and J genes are TRBV19 and TRBJ1-5; the D gene is possibly TRBD1 (6 bases). The germline V gene encodes CDR1 LNHDA and CDR2 SQIVND (reference sequence). The CDR3 is made up of 15 amino acids. The ends were cut back, 1 base at V and 7 bases at J, with 14 bases in the middle.

CDR3 coding DNA: TGTGCCAGCAGCCGGACTAGCGGAGAGGGTTACAATGAGCAGTTCTTC. Amino acids: CASSRTSGEGYNEQFF. This chain joins TRBV6-2 or TRBV6-3 and TRBJ2-1, with 10 bases identical to TRBD2. J gave up 4 bases and V 6 bases, and 9 bases lay outside the gene matches. Germline-derived CDR1 and CDR2 are MNHEY and SVGEGT. The CDR3 covers 16 residues.

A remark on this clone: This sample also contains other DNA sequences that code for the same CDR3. The CDR3 is CASSLGQGGGYTF. CDR3 bases: TGTGCCAGCAGCTTAGGACAGGGTGGTGGCTACACCTTC. The genes are TRBV5-6 and TRBJ1-2, with 8 bases identical to TRBD1. The length of the CDR3 is 13 residues. Per germline, CDR1 SGHDT and CDR2 YYEEEE. J gave up 7 bases and V 2 bases, and 4 bases lay outside the gene matches. The full variable domain, in which reference TRBV5-6 and TRBJ1-2 provide the parts outside the CDR3, is DAGVTQSPTHLIKTRGQQVTLRCSPKSGHDTVSWYQQALGQGPQFIFQYYEEEERQRGNFPDRFSGHQFPNYSSELNVNALLLGDSALYLCASSLGQGGGYTFGSGTRLTVV.

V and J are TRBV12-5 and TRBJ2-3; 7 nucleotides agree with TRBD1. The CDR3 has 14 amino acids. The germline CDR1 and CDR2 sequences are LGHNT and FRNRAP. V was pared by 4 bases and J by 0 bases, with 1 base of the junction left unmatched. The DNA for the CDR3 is TGTGCTAGTGGTTCGGGACAGAGCACAGATACGCAGTATTTT. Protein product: CASGSGQSTDTQYF.

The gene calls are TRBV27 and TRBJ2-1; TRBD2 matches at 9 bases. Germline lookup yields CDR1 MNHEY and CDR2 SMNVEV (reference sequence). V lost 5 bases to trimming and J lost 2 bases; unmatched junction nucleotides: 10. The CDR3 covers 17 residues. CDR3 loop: CASSPQGLAFAYNEQFF. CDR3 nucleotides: TGTGCCAGCAGTCCACAGGGACTAGCATTTGCCTACAATGAGCAGTTCTTC.

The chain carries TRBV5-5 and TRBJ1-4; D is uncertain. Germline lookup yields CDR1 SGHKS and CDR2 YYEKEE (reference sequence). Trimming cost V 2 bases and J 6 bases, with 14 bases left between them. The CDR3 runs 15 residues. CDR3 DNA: TGTGCCAGCAGCTTAGGAGGGATCGGTTATGAAAAACTGTTTTTT. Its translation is CASSLGGIGYEKLFF. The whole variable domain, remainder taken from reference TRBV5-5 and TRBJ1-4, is DAGVTQSPTHLIKTRGQQVTLRCSPISGHKSVSWYQQVLGQGPQFIFQYYEKEERGRGNFPDRFSARQFPNYSSELNVNALLLGDSALYLCASSLGGIGYEKLFFGSGTQLSVL.

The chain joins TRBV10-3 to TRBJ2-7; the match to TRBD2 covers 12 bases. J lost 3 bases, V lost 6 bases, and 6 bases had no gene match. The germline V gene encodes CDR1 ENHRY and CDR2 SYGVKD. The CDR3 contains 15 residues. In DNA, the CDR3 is TGTGCCATCAGCCAACTAGCGGGAGGAATCTACGAGCAGTACTTC. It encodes CAISQLAGGIYEQYF.

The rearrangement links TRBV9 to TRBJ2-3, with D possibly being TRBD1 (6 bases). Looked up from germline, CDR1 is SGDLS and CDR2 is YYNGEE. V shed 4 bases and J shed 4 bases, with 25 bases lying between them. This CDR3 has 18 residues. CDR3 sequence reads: CASSPTWGLVRGADTQYF. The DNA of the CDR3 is TGTGCCAGCAGCCCAACGTGGGGGCTAGTTCGAGGTGCAGATACGCAGTATTTT. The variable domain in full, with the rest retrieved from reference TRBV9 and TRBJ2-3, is DSGVTQTPKHLITATGQRVTLRCSPRSGDLSVYWYQQSLDQGLQFLIQYYNGEERAKGNILERFSAQQFPDLHSELNLSSLELGDSALYFCASSPTWGLVRGADTQYFGPGTRLTVL.

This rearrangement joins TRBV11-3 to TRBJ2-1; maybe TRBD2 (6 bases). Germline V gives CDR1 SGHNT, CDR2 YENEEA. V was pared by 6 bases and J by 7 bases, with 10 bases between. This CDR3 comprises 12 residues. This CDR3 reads CASRGRGNEQFF. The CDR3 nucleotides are TGTGCCAGCAGGGGACGGGGGAATGAGCAGTTCTTC.

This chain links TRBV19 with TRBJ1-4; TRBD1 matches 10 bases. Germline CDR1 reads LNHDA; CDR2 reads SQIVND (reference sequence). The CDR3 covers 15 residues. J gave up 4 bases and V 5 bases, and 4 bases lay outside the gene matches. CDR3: CASSLRDRGNEKLFF. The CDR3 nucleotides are TGTGCCAGTAGTCTCCGGGACAGGGGTAATGAAAAACTGTTTTTT.

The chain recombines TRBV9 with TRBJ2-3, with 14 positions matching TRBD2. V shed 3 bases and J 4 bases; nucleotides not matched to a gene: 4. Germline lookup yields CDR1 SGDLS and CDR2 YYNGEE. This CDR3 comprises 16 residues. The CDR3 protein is CASSAPGLAGADTQYF. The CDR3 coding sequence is TGTGCCAGCAGCGCCCCGGGACTAGCGGGAGCAGATACGCAGTATTTT.

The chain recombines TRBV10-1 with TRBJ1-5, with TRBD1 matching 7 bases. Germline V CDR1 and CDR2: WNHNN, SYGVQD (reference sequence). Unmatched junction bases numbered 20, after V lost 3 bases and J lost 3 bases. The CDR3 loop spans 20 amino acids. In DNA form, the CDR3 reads TGCGCCAGCAGTGAAAGGGGGCAGGGGAGAGCATGTTCGGTCAATCAGCCCCAGCATTTT. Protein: CASSERGQGRACSVNQPQHF.

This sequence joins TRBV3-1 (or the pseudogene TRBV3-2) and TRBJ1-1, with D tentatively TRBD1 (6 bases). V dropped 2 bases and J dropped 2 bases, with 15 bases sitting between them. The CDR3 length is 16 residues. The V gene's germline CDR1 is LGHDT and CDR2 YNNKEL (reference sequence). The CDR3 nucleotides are TGTGCCAGCAGCCAATTAGAGGGGGACCTTAACACTGAAGCTTTCTTT. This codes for CASSQLEGDLNTEAFF.

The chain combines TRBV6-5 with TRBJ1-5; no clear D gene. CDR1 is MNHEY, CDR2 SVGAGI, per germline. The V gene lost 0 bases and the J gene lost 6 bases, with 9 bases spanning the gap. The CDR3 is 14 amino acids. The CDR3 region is CASSYSPGSQPQHF. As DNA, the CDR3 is TGTGCCAGCAGTTACTCGCCGGGGAGTCAGCCCCAGCATTTT.

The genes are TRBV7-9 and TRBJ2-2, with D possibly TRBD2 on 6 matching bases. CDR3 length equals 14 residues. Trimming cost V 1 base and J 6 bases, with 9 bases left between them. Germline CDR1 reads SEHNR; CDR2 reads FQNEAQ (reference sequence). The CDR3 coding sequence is TGTGCCAGCAGCTTAGTGGAGGGTGCCGGGGAGCTGTTTTTT. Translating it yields CASSLVEGAGELFF.

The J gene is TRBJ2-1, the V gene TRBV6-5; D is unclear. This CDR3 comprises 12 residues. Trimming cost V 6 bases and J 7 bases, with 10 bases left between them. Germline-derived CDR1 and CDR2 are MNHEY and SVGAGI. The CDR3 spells CASSPFNNEQFF. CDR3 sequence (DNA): TGTGCCAGCAGCCCCTTTAATAATGAGCAGTTCTTC.

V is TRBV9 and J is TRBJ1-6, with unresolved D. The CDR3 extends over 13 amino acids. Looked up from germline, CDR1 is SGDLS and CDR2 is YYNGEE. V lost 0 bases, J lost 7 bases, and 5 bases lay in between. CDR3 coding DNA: TGTGCCAGCAGCGTAGCTAACAATTCACCCCTCCACTTT. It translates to CASSVANNSPLHF.

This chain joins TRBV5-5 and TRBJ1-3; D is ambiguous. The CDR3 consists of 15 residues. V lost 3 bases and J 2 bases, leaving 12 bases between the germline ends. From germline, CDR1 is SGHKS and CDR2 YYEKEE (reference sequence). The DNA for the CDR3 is TGTGCCAGCAGCTCAAGGCGGGGAACTGGAAACACCATATATTTT. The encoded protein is CASSSRRGTGNTIYF.

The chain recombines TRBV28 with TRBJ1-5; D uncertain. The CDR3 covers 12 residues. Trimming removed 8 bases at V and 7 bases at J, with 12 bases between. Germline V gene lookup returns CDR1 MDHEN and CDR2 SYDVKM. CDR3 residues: CASSGIWQPQHF. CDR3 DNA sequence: TGTGCCAGCTCAGGAATCTGGCAGCCCCAGCATTTT.

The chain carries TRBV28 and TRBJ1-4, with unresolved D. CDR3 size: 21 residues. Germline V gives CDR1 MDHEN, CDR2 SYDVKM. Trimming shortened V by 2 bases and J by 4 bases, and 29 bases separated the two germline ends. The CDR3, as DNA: TGTGCCAGCAGTTTACGTTTTCGTGGCGTTCTCACCGGGAGCGGTAATGAAAAACTGTTTTTT. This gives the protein CASSLRFRGVLTGSGNEKLFF.